A selection of T cell receptor beta chains follows, all from one sample in a study of beta chain features in type 1 diabetes. Repertoires were generated with immunoSEQ multiplex PCR, while TCRdb's copy carries only in-frame clones and drops some. This table has roughly 150,000 clones, 11% appearing once. Sequencing input: central memory CD4+ T cells from blood. These receptors were obtained from a man younger than 35 in good health. The CDR3 runs from the conserved cysteine through the conserved F or W. The D gene is left open where the match is weak. A clone size is listed for some rows: how often the clone was seen (once, few, many), or a class if it is expanded.

>TRBJ2-5|TRBV7-9|TRBD1|few
TGTGCCAGCAGCTTGGGACAGGGGAAGCGGGAGACCCAGTACTTC
CASSLGQGKRETQYF
>TRBJ2-5|TRBV27|NA|few
TGTGCCAGCAGTTTTGACGGAGCGGGTGAGACCCAGTACTTC
CASSFDGAGETQYF
>TRBJ2-3|TRBV29-1|TRBD2|few
TGCAGCGTTTCACTAGCGGGAGGATATACGCAGTATTTT
CSVSLAGGYTQYF
>TRBJ1-5|TRBV7-8|NA|few
TGTGCCAGCAGCACCTCTAATCTCCGGGACACCAATCAGCCCCAGCATTTT
CASSTSNLRDTNQPQHF
>TRBJ1-2|TRBV14|NA|NA
TGTGCCAGCGGACCCCAGACAGCGTCTAACTATGGCTACACCTTC
CASGPQTASNYGYTF
>TRBJ1-2|TRBV28|TRBD1|few
TGTGCCAGCAGTTGGGGGACAGCCCCGGACGGTGGCTACACCTTC
CASSWGTAPDGGYTF
>TRBJ1-2|TRBV20-1|NA|few
TGCAGTGCTACCGTATTGTATGGCTACACCTTC
CSATVLYGYTF
>TRBJ1-5|TRBV30|NA|NA
TGTGCCTGGAGTACTACAGGGAACGGGCAGCCCCAGCATTTT
CAWSTTGNGQPQHF
>TRBJ2-3|TRBV6-1|NA|NA
TGTGCCAGCAGTGTTCCCGCAGATACGCAGTATTTT
CASSVPADTQYF
>TRBJ2-4|TRBV5-6|TRBD2|few
TGTGCCAGCAGCTTGGGAGGGGACTACAGAGACTTC
CASSLGGDYRDF
>TRBJ2-1|TRBV4-2|NA|NA
TGTGCCAGCAGCCAAGTGGGGGGAGACTACAATGAGCAGTTCTTC
CASSQVGGDYNEQFF
>TRBJ2-7|TRBV18|NA|few
TGTGCCAGCTCACCTTCTGACAGCCGGGAGCAGTACTTC
CASSPSDSREQYF
>TRBJ2-7|TRBV5-1|NA|few
TGCGCCAGCAGCTTAACAGTTGACTCCTACGAGCAGTACTTC
CASSLTVDSYEQYF
>TRBJ1-5|TRBV29-1|NA|few
TGCAGCGTTCGAGGGGGGGGAGGCAATCAGCCCCAGCATTTT
CSVRGGGGNQPQHF
>TRBJ2-3|TRBV7-9|NA|NA
TGCGCCAGCAGCCAAATCCTAAGGACAGATACGCAGTATTTT
CASSQILRTDTQYF
>TRBJ2-5|TRBV11-1|TRBD2|NA
TGTGCCAGCAGCTCCAGCCCCGCGGGGGAAGAGACCCAGTACTTC
CASSSSPAGEETQYF
>TRBJ1-2|TRBV2|TRBD1|few
TGTGCCAGCAGCCTACTTGGACAGGGGGATGGCTACACCTTC
CASSLLGQGDGYTF
>TRBJ2-1|TRBV19|TRBD2|few
TGTGCCAGTAGTGTCGCCGGGACTAGCGGGATCAGCTCCTACAATGAGCAGTTCTTC
CASSVAGTSGISSYNEQFF
>TRBJ2-3|TRBV14|NA|NA
TGTGCCAGCAGCCAAGAGACGGGCCAAACAGATACGCAGTATTTT
CASSQETGQTDTQYF
>TRBJ2-7|TRBV30|TRBD1|many
TGTGCCTGGACTCTCACCGGCCGGGACAGGGTTCCGTACTTC
CAWTLTGRDRVPYF
>TRBJ2-5|TRBV6-5|NA|few
TGTGCCAGCAGTTACTCGATTGGGCAGGAGACCCAGTACTTC
CASSYSIGQETQYF
>TRBJ2-2|TRBV9|TRBD2|NA
TGTGCCAGCAGCGTAGCGTCTAGCGGTAGGACCGGGGAGCTGTTTTTT
CASSVASSGRTGELFF
>TRBJ2-7|TRBV6-1|TRBD1|NA
TGTGCCAGCAGCCGGGACAGCTTCTCCTACGAGCAGTACTTC
CASSRDSFSYEQYF
>TRBJ1-3|TRBV9|NA|few
TGTGCCAGCAGCCCGCCGGGACACCTTAACTCTGGAAACACCATATATTTT
CASSPPGHLNSGNTIYF
>TRBJ2-5|TRBV29-1|NA|few
TGCAGCGTAAACAGGGCAGCAGAAGAGACCCAGTACTTC
CSVNRAAEETQYF
>TRBJ2-3|TRBV11-2|TRBD2|NA
TGTGCCAGCAGCTTAGGGTGGTCTAGCGGGGGTTCAGGGACAGATACGCAGTATTTT
CASSLGWSSGGSGTDTQYF
>TRBJ1-5|TRBV11-2|NA|many
TGTGCCAGCAGCTTCCAAAGGGATCAGCCCCAGCATTTT
CASSFQRDQPQHF
>TRBJ1-2|TRBV30|TRBD1|NA
TGTGCCTGGAGCCAGGCAGGGGGGAGGTATGGCTACACCTTC
CAWSQAGGRYGYTF
>TRBJ2-5|TRBV7-7|TRBD2|many
TGTGCCAGCAGCTTAGCGGTGGGGGCTAGCGGGCCACAAGAGACCCAGTACTTC
CASSLAVGASGPQETQYF
>TRBJ2-1|TRBV18|NA|few
TGTGCCAGCTCACCACGGCTAGCGTTCCACAATGAGCAGTTCTTC
CASSPRLAFHNEQFF
>TRBJ2-2|TRBV5-1|NA|NA
TGCGCCAGCAGCTTGGCGGGCGAGAACACCGGGGAGCTGTTTTTT
CASSLAGENTGELFF
>TRBJ2-3|TRBV5-1|TRBD2|NA
TGCGCCAGCAGCCCCGGGACTAGCGCAGATACGCAGTATTTT
CASSPGTSADTQYF
>TRBJ1-1|TRBV7-6|NA|NA
TGTGCCAGCAGCTTAAGGAGGAGCGCTGAAGCTTTCTTT
CASSLRRSAEAFF
>TRBJ1-3|TRBV29-1|NA|NA
TGCAGCGTTCGTATTAGCTCTGGAAACACCATATATTTT
CSVRISSGNTIYF
>TRBJ2-6|TRBV2|NA|few
TGTGCCAGCATCCAGGGTTCGGGGGCCAACGTCCTGACTTTC
CASIQGSGANVLTF
>TRBJ2-3|TRBV23-1|NA|few
TGCGCCAGCAGTCAATCGAGGATTGGGCAGAGGGGTATAGATACGCAGTATTTT
CASSQSRIGQRGIDTQYF
>TRBJ2-7|TRBV7-3|NA|NA
TGTGCCAGCAGCTTAATGCCCAGGGGTAGCTACGAGCAGTACTTC
CASSLMPRGSYEQYF
>TRBJ2-3|TRBV20-1|NA|few
TGCAGTGCAAGACTAGTGGATACGCAGTATTTT
CSARLVDTQYF